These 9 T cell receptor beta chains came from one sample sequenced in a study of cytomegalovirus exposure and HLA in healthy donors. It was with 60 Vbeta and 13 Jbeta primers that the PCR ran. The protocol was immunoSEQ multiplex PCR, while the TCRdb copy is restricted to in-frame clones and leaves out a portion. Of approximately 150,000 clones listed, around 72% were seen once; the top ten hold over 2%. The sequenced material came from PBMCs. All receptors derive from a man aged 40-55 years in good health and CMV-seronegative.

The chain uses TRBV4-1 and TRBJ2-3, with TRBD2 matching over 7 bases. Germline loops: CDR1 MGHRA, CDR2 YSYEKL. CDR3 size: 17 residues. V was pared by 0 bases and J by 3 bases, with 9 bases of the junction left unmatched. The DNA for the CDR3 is TGCGCCAGCAGCCAAGACCCGGGGGGTGAGTGGACAGATACGCAGTATTTT. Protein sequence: CASSQDPGGEWTDTQYF.

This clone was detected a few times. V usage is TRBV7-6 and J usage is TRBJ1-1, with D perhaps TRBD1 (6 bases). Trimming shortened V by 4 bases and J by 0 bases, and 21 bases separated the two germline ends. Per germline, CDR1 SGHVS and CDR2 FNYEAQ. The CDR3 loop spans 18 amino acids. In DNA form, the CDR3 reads TGTGCCAGCAGCTCGACTCACAGGGCGGGGGCCATGAACACTGAAGCTTTCTTT. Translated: CASSSTHRAGAMNTEAFF.

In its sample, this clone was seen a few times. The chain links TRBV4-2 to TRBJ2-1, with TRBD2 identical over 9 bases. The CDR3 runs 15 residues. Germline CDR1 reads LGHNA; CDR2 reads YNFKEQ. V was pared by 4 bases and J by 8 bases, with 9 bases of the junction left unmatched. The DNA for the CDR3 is TGTGCCAGCAGCCCTCGGGTAGCGGGGGTCTATGAGCAGTTCTTC. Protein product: CASSPRVAGVYEQFF.

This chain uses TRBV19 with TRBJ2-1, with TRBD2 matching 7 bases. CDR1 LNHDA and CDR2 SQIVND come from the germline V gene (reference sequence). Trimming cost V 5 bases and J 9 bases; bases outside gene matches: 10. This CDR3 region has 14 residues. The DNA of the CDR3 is TGTGCCAGTAGTCCCCGGGGGACGGGGGGTGAGCAGTTCTTC. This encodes CASSPRGTGGEQFF.

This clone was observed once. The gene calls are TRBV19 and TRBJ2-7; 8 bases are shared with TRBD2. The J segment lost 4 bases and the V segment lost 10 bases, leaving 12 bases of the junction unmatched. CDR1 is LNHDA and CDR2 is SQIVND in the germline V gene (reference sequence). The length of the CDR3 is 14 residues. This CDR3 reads CATGSRSGSYEQYF. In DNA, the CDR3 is TGTGCCACCGGATCCAGGAGCGGGAGTTACGAGCAGTACTTC.

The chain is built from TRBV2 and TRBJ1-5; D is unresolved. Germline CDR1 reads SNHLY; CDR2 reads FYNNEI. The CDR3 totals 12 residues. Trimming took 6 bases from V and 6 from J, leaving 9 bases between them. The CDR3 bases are TGTGCCAGCAGACGAGTTGGTCAGCCCCAGCATTTT. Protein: CASRRVGQPQHF.

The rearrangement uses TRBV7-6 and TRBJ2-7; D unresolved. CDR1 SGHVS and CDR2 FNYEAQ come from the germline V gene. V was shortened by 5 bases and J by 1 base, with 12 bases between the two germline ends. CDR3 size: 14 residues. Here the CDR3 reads CASSPLTRSYEQYF. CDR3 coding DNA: TGTGCCAGCAGCCCCCTGACAAGGTCCTACGAGCAGTACTTC.

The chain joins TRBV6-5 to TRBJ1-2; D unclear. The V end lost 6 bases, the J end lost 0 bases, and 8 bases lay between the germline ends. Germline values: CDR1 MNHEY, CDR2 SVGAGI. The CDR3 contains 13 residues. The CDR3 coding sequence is TGTGCCAGCAGGGATACAGCTAACTATGGCTACACCTTC. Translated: CASRDTANYGYTF.

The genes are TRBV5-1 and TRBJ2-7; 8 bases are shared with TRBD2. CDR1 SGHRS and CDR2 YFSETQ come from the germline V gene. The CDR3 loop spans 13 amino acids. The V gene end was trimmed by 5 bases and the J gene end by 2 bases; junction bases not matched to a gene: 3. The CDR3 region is CASRGSGAYEQYF. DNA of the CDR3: TGCGCCAGCAGGGGTAGCGGGGCCTACGAGCAGTACTTC.